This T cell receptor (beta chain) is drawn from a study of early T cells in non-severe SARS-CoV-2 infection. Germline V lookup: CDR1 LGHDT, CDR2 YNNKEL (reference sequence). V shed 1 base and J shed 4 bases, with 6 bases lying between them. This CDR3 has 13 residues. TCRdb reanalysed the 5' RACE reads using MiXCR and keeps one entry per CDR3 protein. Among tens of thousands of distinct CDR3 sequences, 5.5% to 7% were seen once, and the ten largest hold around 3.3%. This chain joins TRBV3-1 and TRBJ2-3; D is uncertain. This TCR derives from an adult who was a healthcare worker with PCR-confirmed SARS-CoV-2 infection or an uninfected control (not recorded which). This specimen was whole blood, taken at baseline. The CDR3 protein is CASSQGSSDTQYF. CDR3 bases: TGTGCCAGCAGCCAAGGCAGTTCAGATACGCAGTATTTT.